The clone carrying this T cell receptor (beta chain) was counted ten times or more. The antigen is not known. The source of the sample is a study of neurological immune-mediated disorders. Study overall: Among roughly 35 multiple sclerosis patients, around 30 were relapsing-remitting and 3 were secondary progressive.

Looked up from germline, CDR1 is LNHNV and CDR2 is YYDKDF (reference sequence). This CDR3 is built from 14 residues. Trimming took 4 bases from V and 6 from J; bases not matched to a gene: 7. Study-wide results and limits: HTLV-1-associated myelopathy ranked highest for TCR clonal expansion and multiple sclerosis lowest, beneath healthy controls. The absence of shared CDR3 amino acid sequences among expanded clones across subjects suggests private repertoires in all groups.

With 10-nucleotide random UMIs, 5'RACE was used to make the cDNA. TCRdb re-analysed the 5' RACE reads in MiXCR, keeping a single row per CDR3 protein. The sample carries approximately 100,000 distinct CDR3 sequences, roughly 4% recorded once. The chain joins TRBV15 to TRBJ2-7, with TRBD1 matching 9 bases. Sequencing input: PBMCs. This receptor was identified in a woman aged 18-35 years with multiple sclerosis. As DNA, the CDR3 is TGTGCCACCAGCAAAACACAGGGGGCGTTCGAGCAGTACTTC. Protein: CATSKTQGAFEQYF.